These T cell receptor beta chains were read from a single sample in a study of early T cells in non-severe SARS-CoV-2 infection. TCRdb recomputed calls from the 5' RACE reads with MiXCR, one row per CDR3 protein. The repertoire has approximately 62,000 distinct CDR3 sequences, around 12% of them found once; the top ten carry 3% to 4.5%. Input material: whole blood. These receptors were taken from an adult who was a healthcare worker with PCR-confirmed SARS-CoV-2 infection or an uninfected control (not recorded which). Both conserved end residues are part of each CDR3. Fields, in order: clone size, V gene, D gene, J gene, CDR3 DNA, CDR3 protein. The D gene is left open where the match is weak. Expanded clones get a size class; other rows say once, few or many, or leave the size out.

clone size: NA
V gene: TRBV11-3
D gene: NA
J gene: TRBJ1-1
CDR3 DNA: TGTGCCAGCAAAAGCTACACTGTAGCTTTCTTT
CDR3 protein: CASKSYTVAFF

clone size: many
V gene: TRBV20-1
D gene: NA
J gene: TRBJ2-2
CDR3 DNA: TGCAGTGCTAGAGTTGAGTCACGTCGGAACACCGGGGAGCTGTTTTTT
CDR3 protein: CSARVESRRNTGELFF

clone size: NA
V gene: TRBV9
D gene: NA
J gene: TRBJ1-6
CDR3 DNA: TGTGCCAGCAGCCCAAGGGGAAATTCACCCCTCCACTTT
CDR3 protein: CASSPRGNSPLHF

clone size: many
V gene: TRBV5-5
D gene: NA
J gene: TRBJ2-3
CDR3 DNA: TGTGCCAGCAGCTTGACGTCGATGAGGGCCACAGATACGCAGTATTTT
CDR3 protein: CASSLTSMRATDTQYF

clone size: few
V gene: TRBV20-1
D gene: NA
J gene: TRBJ2-1
CDR3 DNA: TGCAGTGCTTCAGGGCAGGCCTCGGGTCGATACAATGAGCAGTTCTTC
CDR3 protein: CSASGQASGRYNEQFF

clone size: NA
V gene: TRBV7-9
D gene: NA
J gene: TRBJ2-3
CDR3 DNA: TGTGCCATCAATGGGGCAGATACGCAGTATTTT
CDR3 protein: CAINGADTQYF

clone size: many
V gene: TRBV10-3
D gene: TRBD2
J gene: TRBJ2-1
CDR3 DNA: TGTGCCATCAGTGAGAACGGGGGGACCTTC
CDR3 protein: CAISENGGTF

clone size: many
V gene: TRBV20-1
D gene: TRBD2
J gene: TRBJ2-3
CDR3 DNA: TGCAGTGTCCCGACTAGCGGGGGCGGCACAGATACGCAGTATTTT
CDR3 protein: CSVPTSGGGTDTQYF

clone size: many
V gene: TRBV7-9
D gene: TRBD2
J gene: TRBJ2-5
CDR3 DNA: TGTGCCAGCAGCTTAGGAATCCTAGCGGACGAGATGAAAGAGACCCAGTACTTC
CDR3 protein: CASSLGILADEMKETQYF

clone size: NA
V gene: TRBV5-1
D gene: TRBD2
J gene: TRBJ2-3
CDR3 DNA: TGCGCCAGCAGCTACGGGACTAGTCCATCGGCTAAAACAGATACGCAGTATTTT
CDR3 protein: CASSYGTSPSAKTDTQYF

clone size: many
V gene: TRBV18
D gene: NA
J gene: TRBJ2-1
CDR3 DNA: TGTGCCAGCTCTTCGGCAACTAGAGCCTCCAATGAGCAGTTCTTC
CDR3 protein: CASSSATRASNEQFF

clone size: NA
V gene: TRBV11-1
D gene: TRBD1
J gene: TRBJ1-2
CDR3 DNA: TGTGCCAGCAGCTCCGGGGACAGTCTCTCCTATGGCTACACCTTC
CDR3 protein: CASSSGDSLSYGYTF

clone size: NA
V gene: TRBV20-1
D gene: NA
J gene: TRBJ1-1
CDR3 DNA: TGCAGTGCTAGAGACGACAGCGAAGCTTTCTTT
CDR3 protein: CSARDDSEAFF

clone size: few
V gene: TRBV12-3/TRBV12-4
D gene: NA
J gene: TRBJ1-2
CDR3 DNA: TGTGCCAGCAGTCACGCAGGGGATGGCTACACCTTC
CDR3 protein: CASSHAGDGYTF

clone size: many
V gene: TRBV7-8
D gene: NA
J gene: TRBJ1-2
CDR3 DNA: TGTGCCAGCAGCTTAGATACAGACGTGCACACCTTC
CDR3 protein: CASSLDTDVHTF

clone size: NA
V gene: TRBV18
D gene: TRBD2
J gene: TRBJ2-5
CDR3 DNA: TGTGCCAGCTCACCGGGACTAGCTGGTCAAGAGACCCAGTACTTC
CDR3 protein: CASSPGLAGQETQYF

clone size: many
V gene: TRBV5-4
D gene: NA
J gene: TRBJ2-2
CDR3 DNA: TGTGCCAGCAGCTTGGGCGGAGCGAAGGCCGGGGAGCTGTTTTTT
CDR3 protein: CASSLGGAKAGELFF

clone size: NA
V gene: TRBV5-1
D gene: TRBD2
J gene: TRBJ2-3
CDR3 DNA: TGCGCCAGCAGCTTGGGACTAGCGGGAGGGTTGGAAGCAGATACGCAGTATTTT
CDR3 protein: CASSLGLAGGLEADTQYF

clone size: NA
V gene: TRBV27
D gene: TRBD1
J gene: TRBJ1-1
CDR3 DNA: TGTGCCAGCAGTTTAGGACAGGGGAACACTGAAGCTTTCTTT
CDR3 protein: CASSLGQGNTEAFF

clone size: few
V gene: TRBV20-1
D gene: NA
J gene: TRBJ1-1
CDR3 DNA: TGCAGTGCTCATGGAGGTGAAGCTTTCTTT
CDR3 protein: CSAHGGEAFF

clone size: many
V gene: TRBV25-1
D gene: TRBD1
J gene: TRBJ2-3
CDR3 DNA: TGTGCCAGCACCCCTCTCCCCGGCAGGGGGTCGAGCACAGATACGCAGTATTTT
CDR3 protein: CASTPLPGRGSSTDTQYF

clone size: many
V gene: TRBV24-1
D gene: NA
J gene: TRBJ2-4
CDR3 DNA: TGTGCCACCAGTCAGGGTAACAAAAACATTCAGTACTTC
CDR3 protein: CATSQGNKNIQYF

clone size: few
V gene: TRBV12-3/TRBV12-4
D gene: TRBD2
J gene: TRBJ2-1
CDR3 DNA: TGTGCCAGCAAACCGACTAGCGGAAGATACAATGAGCAGTTCTTC
CDR3 protein: CASKPTSGRYNEQFF

clone size: many
V gene: TRBV27
D gene: NA
J gene: TRBJ2-7
CDR3 DNA: TGTGCCAGCAGTTTACCGGGAGCGCTTAACTACGAGCAGTACTTC
CDR3 protein: CASSLPGALNYEQYF

clone size: NA
V gene: TRBV27
D gene: NA
J gene: TRBJ2-5
CDR3 DNA: TGTGCCAGCGGCGGAATTGAGGCCCAGTACTTC
CDR3 protein: CASGGIEAQYF

clone size: many
V gene: TRBV18
D gene: NA
J gene: TRBJ2-2
CDR3 DNA: TGTGCCAGCTCAGCCGACATTAACACCGGGGAGCTGTTTTTT
CDR3 protein: CASSADINTGELFF

clone size: many
V gene: TRBV7-6
D gene: TRBD1
J gene: TRBJ1-1
CDR3 DNA: TGTGCCAGCAGCAACCAAGGGGGCACCATCTCCCGAGCTTTCTTT
CDR3 protein: CASSNQGGTISRAFF